The 8 T cell receptor beta chains given below trace back to one sample, sequenced in a study of CD8 T cells in Susac syndrome. RNA totalling roughly 0.5 to 1 ug underwent reverse transcription with random hexamers. TCRdb analysed the immunoSEQ multiplex PCR reads with MiXCR anew, one entry per CDR3 protein. The sample lists 200,000 to 300,000 distinct CDR3 sequences, 85% to 95% occurring once. Material for sequencing was CD4+ T cells from PBMCs. The receptors derive from a human donor with multiple sclerosis.

This clonotype was seen a handful of times. The V call is TRBV7-9, the J call TRBJ2-7; D may be TRBD1 (6 bases). The CDR3 is 14 residues long. V was cut by 5 bases and J by 0 bases, with 11 bases left in between. The germline gives CDR1 SEHNR, CDR2 FQNEAQ (reference sequence). CDR3: CASSPDRSSYEQYF. Written as DNA, the CDR3 is TGTGCCAGCAGCCCTGACAGGAGCTCCTACGAGCAGTACTTC.

The rearrangement uses TRBV5-6 and TRBJ2-5; perhaps TRBD2 as D (5 bases). Trimming took 0 bases from V and 5 from J, leaving 11 bases between them. The CDR3 is 14 residues long. Looked up from germline, CDR1 is SGHDT and CDR2 is YYEEEE. The CDR3 here is CASSLVSDWETQYF. In DNA form, the CDR3 reads TGTGCCAGCAGCTTGGTGTCGGACTGGGAGACCCAGTACTTC.

The chain joins TRBV6-5 to TRBJ1-1; possibly TRBD1 for D (6 bases). Trimming cost V 9 bases and J 2 bases, with 10 bases left between them. Looked up from germline, CDR1 is MNHEY and CDR2 is SVGAGI. This CDR3 has 12 amino acids. The CDR3 coding sequence is TGTGCCAGTTACAGGGAAAACACTGAAGCTTTCTTT. Amino acid sequence: CASYRENTEAFF.

The count of this clonotype is one. The rearrangement uses TRBV25-1 and TRBJ2-3; a weak D match, TRBD2 (6 bases). V lost 1 base, J lost 0 bases, and 8 bases lay in between. The germline V gene has CDR1 MGHDK and CDR2 SYGVNS. This CDR3 is built from 15 residues. CDR3 nucleotide sequence: TGTGCCAGCAGTGAATGGGCGGGGAGCACAGATACGCAGTATTTT. Protein sequence: CASSEWAGSTDTQYF.

The rearrangement uses TRBV24-1 and TRBJ2-7; perhaps D is TRBD1 or TRBD2 (6 bases each). Germline V gene data show CDR1 as KGHDR and CDR2 as SFDVKD. The CDR3 has 12 residues. V shed 2 bases and J shed 10 bases, with 11 bases lying between them. CDR3 DNA: TGTGCCACCAGTGATTCAAGGGGGGTTCAGTACGTC. This translates into CATSDSRGVQYV.

This clonotype has a single count. The V call is TRBV28, the J call TRBJ1-4; D might be TRBD1 (6 bases). Germline values: CDR1 MDHEN, CDR2 SYDVKM. The CDR3 is 14 amino acids. Trimming shortened V by 7 bases and J by 6 bases, and 15 bases separated the two germline ends. CDR3 sequence (DNA): TGTGCCAGCACATCCGGGACAACCTATGAAAAACTGTTTTTT. It encodes CASTSGTTYEKLFF.

This clonotype was detected only once. V is TRBV29-1 and J is TRBJ2-1, with 10 nucleotides matching TRBD1. The CDR3 runs to 14 residues. CDR1 and CDR2 from the germline V gene are SQVTM and ANQGSEA. The ends lost 6 bases at V and 3 bases at J; junction bases unmatched: 5. The CDR3: CSVSRDRGYNEQFF. In DNA, the CDR3 is TGCAGCGTCTCTCGGGACAGGGGCTACAATGAGCAGTTCTTC.

The gene calls are TRBV29-1 and TRBJ2-3, with a tentative D call TRBD1 (5 bases). The V and J ends lost 6 bases and 6 bases respectively, with 19 bases between them. CDR3 length: 14 amino acids. Looked up from germline, CDR1 is SQVTM and CDR2 is ANQGSEA. The DNA for the CDR3 is TGCAGCGTGCCCACAGTCTCCAGGGTCGATACGCAGTATTTT. It translates to CSVPTVSRVDTQYF.